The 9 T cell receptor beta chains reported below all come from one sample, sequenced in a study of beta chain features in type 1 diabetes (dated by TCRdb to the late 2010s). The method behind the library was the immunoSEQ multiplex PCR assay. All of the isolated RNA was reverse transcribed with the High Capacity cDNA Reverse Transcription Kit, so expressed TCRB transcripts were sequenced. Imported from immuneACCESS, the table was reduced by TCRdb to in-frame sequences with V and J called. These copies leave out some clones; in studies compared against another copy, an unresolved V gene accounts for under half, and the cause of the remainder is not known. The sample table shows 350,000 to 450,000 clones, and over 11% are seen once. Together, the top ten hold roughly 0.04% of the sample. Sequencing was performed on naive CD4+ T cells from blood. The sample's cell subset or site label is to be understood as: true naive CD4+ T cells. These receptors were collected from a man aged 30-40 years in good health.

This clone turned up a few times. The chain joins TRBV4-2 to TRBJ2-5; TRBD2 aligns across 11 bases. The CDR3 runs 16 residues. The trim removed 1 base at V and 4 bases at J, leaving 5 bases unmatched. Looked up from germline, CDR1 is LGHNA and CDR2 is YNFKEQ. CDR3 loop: CASSQGASGGRETQYF. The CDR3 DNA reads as TGTGCCAGCAGCCAAGGGGCTAGCGGGGGGCGAGAGACCCAGTACTTC.

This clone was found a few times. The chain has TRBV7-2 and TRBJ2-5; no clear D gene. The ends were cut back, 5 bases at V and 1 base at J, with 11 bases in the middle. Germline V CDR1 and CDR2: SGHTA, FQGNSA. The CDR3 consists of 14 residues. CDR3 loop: CASSPAWVQETQYF. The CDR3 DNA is TGTGCCAGCAGCCCTGCGTGGGTCCAAGAGACCCAGTACTTC.

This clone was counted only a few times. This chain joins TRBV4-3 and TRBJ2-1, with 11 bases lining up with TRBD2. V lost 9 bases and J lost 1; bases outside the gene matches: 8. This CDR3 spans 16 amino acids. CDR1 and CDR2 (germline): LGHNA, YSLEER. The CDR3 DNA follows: TGCGCCAGTAGGCGGGTAGCGGGAGGGTCCTACAATGAGCAGTTCTTC. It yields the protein CASRRVAGGSYNEQFF.

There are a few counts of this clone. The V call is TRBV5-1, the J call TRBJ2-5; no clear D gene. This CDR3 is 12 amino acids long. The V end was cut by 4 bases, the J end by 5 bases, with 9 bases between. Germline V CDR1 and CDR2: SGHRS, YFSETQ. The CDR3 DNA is TGCGCCAGCAGCCCAAACATGGAGACCCAGTACTTC. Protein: CASSPNMETQYF.

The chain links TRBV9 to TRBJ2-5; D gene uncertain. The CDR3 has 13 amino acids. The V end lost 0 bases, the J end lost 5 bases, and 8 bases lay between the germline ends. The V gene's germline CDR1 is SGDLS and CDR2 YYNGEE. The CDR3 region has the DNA TGTGCCAGCAGCGTAGGTCTTTTGGAGACCCAGTACTTC. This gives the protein CASSVGLLETQYF.

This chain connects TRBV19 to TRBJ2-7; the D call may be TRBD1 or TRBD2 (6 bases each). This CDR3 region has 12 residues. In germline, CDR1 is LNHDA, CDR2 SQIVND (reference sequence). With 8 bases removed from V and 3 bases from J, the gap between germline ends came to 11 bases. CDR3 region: CASSGASYEQYF. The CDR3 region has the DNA TGTGCCAGTTCGGGGGCCAGCTACGAGCAGTACTTC.

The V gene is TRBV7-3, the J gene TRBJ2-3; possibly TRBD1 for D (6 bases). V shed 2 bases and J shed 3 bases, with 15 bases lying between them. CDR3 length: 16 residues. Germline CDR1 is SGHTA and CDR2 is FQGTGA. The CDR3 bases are TGTGCCAGCAGCTTAGGGGCAGGGGTAAAGACAGATACGCAGTATTTT. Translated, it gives CASSLGAGVKTDTQYF. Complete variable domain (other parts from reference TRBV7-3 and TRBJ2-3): GAGVSQTPSNKVTEKGKYVELRCDPISGHTALYWYRQSLGQGPEFLIYFQGTGAADDSGLPNDRFFAVRPEGSVSTLKIQRTERGDSAVYLCASSLGAGVKTDTQYFGPGTRLTVL.

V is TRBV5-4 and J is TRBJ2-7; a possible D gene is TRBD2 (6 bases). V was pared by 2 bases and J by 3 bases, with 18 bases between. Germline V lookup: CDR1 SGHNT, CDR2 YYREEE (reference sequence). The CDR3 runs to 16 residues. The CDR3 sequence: CASSLTQPGLVYEQYF. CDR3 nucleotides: TGTGCCAGCAGCTTAACTCAACCGGGACTGGTCTACGAGCAGTACTTC.

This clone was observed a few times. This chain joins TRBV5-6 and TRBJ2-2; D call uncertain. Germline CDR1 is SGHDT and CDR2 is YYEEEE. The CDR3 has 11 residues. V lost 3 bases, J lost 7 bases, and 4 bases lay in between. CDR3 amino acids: CASSYGGELFF. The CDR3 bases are TGTGCCAGCAGCTATGGCGGGGAGCTGTTTTTT. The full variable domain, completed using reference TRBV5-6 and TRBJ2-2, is DAGVTQSPTHLIKTRGQQVTLRCSPKSGHDTVSWYQQALGQGPQFIFQYYEEEERQRGNFPDRFSGHQFPNYSSELNVNALLLGDSALYLCASSYGGELFFGEGSRLTVL.